The 21 T cell receptor beta chains presented below share a single source sample, sequenced in a study of T cell responses to AZD1222 COVID-19 vaccine. TCRdb's table, derived via immunoSEQ multiplex PCR, lists solely in-frame clones and lacks some. Of 200,000 or so clones in the sample, 90% to 95% were seen once. Sequencing was performed on peripheral blood, taken on day 0 of AZD1222 vaccination. The receptors were gathered from an adult in good health.

The J gene is TRBJ2-1, the V gene TRBV4-1; D is possibly TRBD2 (6 bases). V lost 4 bases and J 10 bases, leaving 17 bases between the germline ends. CDR3 length: 14 amino acids. Looked up from germline, CDR1 is MGHRA and CDR2 is YSYEKL. DNA for the CDR3: TGCGCCAGCAGCCCCCTTGGGCCGGCGGGGGAGCAGTTCTTC. Translation gives CASSPLGPAGEQFF.

V gene TRBV7-8 combines with J gene TRBJ2-1; D remains unclear. This CDR3 is 14 amino acids long. Looked up from germline, CDR1 is SGHVS and CDR2 is FQNEAQ. V gave up 4 bases and J gave up 11 bases, with 18 bases separating them. DNA of the CDR3: TGTGCCAGCAGCTACTCCTTGGGTCCGGGCCAGCAGTTCTTC. It specifies CASSYSLGPGQQFF. The whole variable domain, filled in from reference TRBV7-8 and TRBJ2-1, reads GAGVSQSPRYKVAKRGQDVALRCDPISGHVSLFWYQQALGQGPEFLTYFQNEAQLDKSGLPSDRFFAERPEGSVSTLKIQRTQQEDSAVYLCASSYSLGPGQQFFGPGTRLTVL.

This chain connects TRBV30 to TRBJ1-2, with D unresolved. The CDR3 has 12 residues. CDR1 and CDR2 (germline): GTSNPN, SVGIG (reference sequence). Trimming stripped 3 bases from V and 4 bases from J, with 9 bases between. CDR3 coding DNA: TGTGCCTGGAGCGTCGAGTCCTATGGCTACACCTTC. Encoded protein: CAWSVESYGYTF.

The gene calls are TRBV4-3 and TRBJ1-6, with D unclear. Germline CDR1 LGHNA, CDR2 YSLEER. The CDR3 is made up of 14 amino acids. The V end lost 4 bases, the J end lost 5 bases, and 9 bases lay between the germline ends. The DNA for the CDR3 is TGCGCCAGCAGCCGCGGACGGAATAATTCACCCCTCCACTTT. It yields the protein CASSRGRNNSPLHF.

The chain links TRBV7-3 to TRBJ2-2; 9 bases line up with TRBD2. The CDR3 has 15 residues. Germline CDR1 is SGHTA and CDR2 is FQGTGA. V shed 5 bases and J 3 bases; nucleotides not matched to a gene: 4. Written as DNA, the CDR3 is TGTGCCAGCAGCCTTAGCGGGAGCGACACCGGGGAGCTGTTTTTT. As protein: CASSLSGSDTGELFF.

This clone was found a few times. The V gene is TRBV6-1, the J gene TRBJ2-7, with 9 bases matching TRBD1. The CDR3 extends over 14 amino acids. V was clipped by 2 bases and J by 6 bases; unmatched bases: 5. CDR1 MNHNS and CDR2 SASEGT come from the germline V gene. The CDR3: CASSERDRDGEQYF. CDR3 sequence (DNA): TGTGCCAGCAGTGAACGGGACAGGGATGGCGAGCAGTACTTC.

The chain has TRBV5-1 and TRBJ1-6; D not resolved. Germline V gene sequence: CDR1 SGHRS, CDR2 YFSETQ. CDR3 length equals 14 residues. Trimming shortened V by 1 base and J by 7 bases, and 9 bases separated the two germline ends. CDR3 sequence: CASSLRTENSPLHF. Here the CDR3 DNA reads TGCGCCAGCAGCTTGCGAACAGAGAATTCACCCCTCCACTTT.

The chain links TRBV10-3 to TRBJ1-4, with TRBD1 identical over 7 bases. Germline V gives CDR1 ENHRY, CDR2 SYGVKD. Unmatched junction bases numbered 2, after V lost 0 bases and J lost 4 bases. The CDR3 is made up of 15 amino acids. The CDR3 sequence is CAISESTGVNEKLFF. CDR3 bases: TGTGCCATCAGTGAGTCCACAGGGGTTAATGAAAAACTGTTTTTT.

V gene TRBV7-8 combines with J gene TRBJ2-7, with 11 bases lining up with TRBD1. Germline V lookup: CDR1 SGHVS, CDR2 FQNEAQ. Trimming at V came to 5 bases and at J to 4 bases, leaving 4 bases not matched to a gene. The CDR3 length is 14 residues. The CDR3 DNA follows: TGTGCCAGCAGCCGGACAGGGGGCAAATACGAGCAGTACTTC. Protein sequence: CASSRTGGKYEQYF.

The sample holds one count of this clone. The chain combines TRBV25-1 with TRBJ1-2; D is unresolved. CDR1 and CDR2 (germline): MGHDK, SYGVNS. The CDR3 loop spans 14 amino acids. V lost 4 bases and J lost 6, with 15 bases in between. The CDR3 DNA is TGTGCCAGCAGTGGTACATCAGGCGTGCATGGCTACACCTTC. It codes for CASSGTSGVHGYTF.

The chain combines TRBV28 with TRBJ2-6; D call uncertain. The V gene lost 5 bases and the J gene lost 0 bases, with 8 bases spanning the gap. Germline CDR1 reads MDHEN; CDR2 reads SYDVKM. The CDR3 covers 15 residues. CDR3: CASSLQSSGANVLTF. CDR3 DNA sequence: TGTGCCAGCAGTCTACAAAGCTCTGGGGCCAACGTCCTGACTTTC. Combining the CDR3 with reference TRBV28 and TRBJ2-6 gives the whole variable domain DVKVTQSSRYLVKRTGEKVFLECVQDMDHENMFWYRQDPGLGLRLIYFSYDVKMKEKGDIPEGYSVSREKKERFSLILESASTNQTSMYLCASSLQSSGANVLTFGAGSRLTVL.

The chain joins TRBV7-8 to TRBJ2-1, with TRBD2 identical over 7 bases. The CDR3 extends over 15 amino acids. CDR1 is SGHVS and CDR2 is FQNEAQ in the germline V gene. J was trimmed by 4 bases and V by 5 bases; bases with no gene match: 8. CDR3 amino acids: CASSSTGLLYNEQFF. The DNA for the CDR3 is TGTGCCAGCAGCAGTACGGGACTACTTTACAATGAGCAGTTCTTC.

The chain combines TRBV6-4 with TRBJ2-1, with D perhaps TRBD2 (6 bases). V lost 6 bases, J lost 9 bases, and 21 bases lay in between. Germline loops: CDR1 MRHNA, CDR2 SNTAGT. The CDR3 has 15 amino acids. In DNA form, the CDR3 reads TGTGCCAGCAGGGGGGAGGCAGGGATAGGTACTGAGCAGTTCTTC. This translates into CASRGEAGIGTEQFF.

The chain uses TRBV9 and TRBJ2-4; TRBD2 matches 15 bases. J gave up 1 base and V 2 bases, and 7 bases lay outside the gene matches. The CDR3 loop spans 19 amino acids. Germline CDR1 is SGDLS and CDR2 is YYNGEE. DNA for the CDR3: TGTGCCAGCAGCGTCGGACTAGCGGGAGGGGGTAGTGCCAAAAACATTCAGTACTTC. It specifies CASSVGLAGGGSAKNIQYF.

This chain links TRBV12-3 or TRBV12-4 with TRBJ1-1; no clear D. The ends were cut back, 1 base at V and 7 bases at J, with 7 bases in the middle. The CDR3 spans 12 residues. Here the CDR3 reads CASSLGSLEAFF. The DNA for the CDR3 is TGTGCCAGCAGTTTAGGCAGCCTTGAAGCTTTCTTT.

The V and J genes are TRBV13 and TRBJ1-1, with a possible D match to TRBD1 (6 bases). The length of the CDR3 is 14 residues. The germline V and J ends were trimmed by 5 bases and 0 bases, with 10 bases remaining between them. Germline CDR1 and CDR2: PRHDT and FYEKMQ (reference sequence). For the CDR3, the DNA is TGTGCCAGCAGCGACGCAGGGGTGAACACTGAAGCTTTCTTT. Encoded protein: CASSDAGVNTEAFF. The complete variable domain, with remaining parts taken from reference TRBV13 and TRBJ1-1, reads AAGVIQSPRHLIKEKRETATLKCYPIPRHDTVYWYQQGPGQDPQFLISFYEKMQSDKGSIPDRFSAQQFSDYHSELNMSSLELGDSALYFCASSDAGVNTEAFFGQGTRLTVV.

This clone was recorded once. This chain joins TRBV21-1 and TRBJ1-2; TRBD1 reflects the table's D call only, with no check against the DNA. TRBV21-1 is reported as a pseudogene. This CDR3 has 15 amino acids. The CDR3 coding sequence is TGTGCCAGCAGCAAAGGTGAGGACATTTGGAATGGCTACACCTTC. Translation: CASSKGEDIWNGYTF.

V is TRBV5-1 and J is TRBJ1-1; D is unclear. The CDR3 has 14 residues. The ends were cut back, 4 bases at V and 2 bases at J, with 12 bases in the middle. The germline gives CDR1 SGHRS, CDR2 YFSETQ. CDR3 coding DNA: TGCGCCAGCAGCCTCCGGGTTGGAAACACTGAAGCTTTCTTT. Its translation is CASSLRVGNTEAFF.

The chain is built from TRBV19 and TRBJ1-1; D is perhaps TRBD1 (5 bases). CDR3 size: 14 residues. The V gene's germline CDR1 is LNHDA and CDR2 SQIVND (reference sequence). The V end was cut by 3 bases, the J end by 1 base, with 9 bases between. CDR3 in DNA: TGTGCCAGTAGTATCGGAGGGGCGAACACTGAAGCTTTCTTT. Its translation: CASSIGGANTEAFF. Together with reference TRBV19 and TRBJ1-1, the CDR3 gives the full variable domain: DGGITQSPKYLFRKEGQNVTLSCEQNLNHDAMYWYRQDPGQGLRLIYYSQIVNDFQKGDIAEGYSVSREKKESFPLTVTSAQKNPTAFYLCASSIGGANTEAFFGQGTRLTVV.

V usage is TRBV4-1 and J usage is TRBJ1-2; D is uncertain. Germline lookup yields CDR1 MGHRA and CDR2 YSYEKL. Between the trimmed V and J ends, which lost 1 base and 2 bases, there was a span of 14 bases. CDR3 size: 16 residues. As DNA, the CDR3 is TGCGCCAGCAGCCAAGTGGAAACGGCACAAAACTATGGCTACACCTTC. As protein: CASSQVETAQNYGYTF.

CDR3 nucleotides: TGTGCCAGCAGCCTCAGACTTATGGGGGCTGAAGCTTTCTTT. It translates to CASSLRLMGAEAFF. The rearrangement joins TRBV6-5 to TRBJ1-1, with D possibly matching TRBD1 (5 bases). The CDR3 loop spans 14 amino acids. The germline V gene has CDR1 MNHEY and CDR2 SVGAGI. The V and J ends lost 6 bases and 6 bases respectively, with 17 bases between them.